These T cell receptor beta chains were read from a single sample in a study of breast tumors, draining lymph nodes, adjacent tissues. MiXCR, run by TCRdb on the multiplex PCR reads, gives a single entry per CDR3 protein. The sample lists under 80,000 distinct CDR3 sequences; approximately 47% were seen once. Sequencing was performed on breast tumor tissue. These receptors originate from a female donor with breast cancer. Some clones in this sample may be carry-over from other donors' samples. Each CDR3 is given with its conserved first and last residue. The D gene is left open where the match is weak. Rows may omit the clone size; those that give it use once, few, many or a size class.

D,size,J,V,DNA,CDR3
-,-,TRBJ1-2,TRBV6-1,TGTGCCAGCAGTGGGGGGGCCTTTGGCTACACCTTC,CASSGGAFGYTF
-,few,TRBJ1-1,TRBV19,TGTGCCAGTAGTATAGTTACTGAAGCTTTCTTT,CASSIVTEAFF
TRBD1,medium-sized,TRBJ2-5,TRBV30,TGTGCCTGGAGTGAAGAGACAGGGGAAGAGACCCAGTACTTC,CAWSEETGEETQYF
-,-,TRBJ2-5,TRBV13,TGTGCCAGCAGCTCCCTGTGGGGGGCGTACCAAGAGACCCAGTACTTC,CASSSLWGAYQETQYF
-,few,TRBJ2-4,TRBV19,TGTGCCAGTAGTATGATCCCTCGGACCCAAGGCATTCAGTACTTC,CASSMIPRTQGIQYF
TRBD2,-,TRBJ2-5,TRBV10-3,TGTGCCATCAAGGGAAGCGGGAGCAGGGAGACCCAGCACTTC,CAIKGSGSRETQHF
-,many,TRBJ2-7,TRBV11-2,TGTGCCAGCAGCTTAGAAGCCTCCTACGAGCAGTACTTC,CASSLEASYEQYF
TRBD2,-,TRBJ2-1,TRBV7-2,TGTGCCAGCAGCCAGCGGGTGGGGGGGGTTAATGAGCAGTTCTTC,CASSQRVGGVNEQFF
-,-,TRBJ2-5,TRBV9,-,CDSSSYICSAILAGGPETQYF
TRBD2,many,TRBJ2-2,TRBV25-1,TGTGCCAGCAGTGATCCACTAGCGGGAACGACCGGGGAGCTGTTTTTT,CASSDPLAGTTGELFF